The 5 T cell receptor beta chains presented below share a single source sample, sequenced in a study of T cell clonotyping in hematopoietic cell transplantation. The repertoire was sequenced with immunoSEQ multiplex PCR; TCRdb's copy has only in-frame clones and lacks some. The sample records several thousand clones, approximately 87% being singletons. The input for sequencing was PBMCs, taken 100 days after allogeneic stem cell transplant. These receptors were taken from a male patient aged 45 to 59 who had an allogeneic stem cell transplant from a related donor, so the T cells may come from the graft donor. Some clones in this sample may be carry-over from other donors' samples.

Within the sample, this clone is large (0.1 to 1%). This rearrangement joins TRBV7-3 to TRBJ1-2; D is uncertain. The germline V and J ends were trimmed by 3 bases and 1 base, with 6 bases remaining between them. The CDR3 is 13 amino acids. CDR1 and CDR2 from the germline V gene are SGHTA and FQGTGA. The CDR3 region is CASSFENNYGYTF. The DNA of the CDR3 is TGTGCCAGCAGCTTTGAAAATAACTATGGCTACACCTTC.

In nucleotides, the CDR3 is TGTGCCAGCAGCTCAACCCCCACGGGGCCCGGGGAGCTGTTTTTT. Amino acids: CASSSTPTGPGELFF. This chain joins TRBV7-9 and TRBJ2-2; the D call may be TRBD1 or TRBD2 (5 bases each). The V and J ends lost 4 bases and 6 bases respectively, with 15 bases between them. This CDR3 contains 15 residues. Germline CDR1 and CDR2: SEHNR and FQNEAQ (reference sequence).

The V and J genes are TRBV7-8 and TRBJ2-3, with no clear D. The germline CDR1 and CDR2 sequences are SGHVS and FQNEAQ. This CDR3 region has 15 residues. Between the trimmed V and J ends, which lost 3 bases and 0 bases, there was a span of 10 bases. Here the CDR3 DNA reads TGTGCCAGCAGCTTTGGTCCCTTTAGCACAGATACGCAGTATTTT. Translation gives CASSFGPFSTDTQYF.

The V and J genes are TRBV6-5 and TRBJ2-5; possibly TRBD1 for D (6 bases). V dropped 5 bases and J dropped 10 bases, with 14 bases sitting between them. The CDR3 length is 12 residues. From germline, CDR1 is MNHEY and CDR2 SVGAGI. CDR3 DNA: TGTGCCAGCAGTCTACAGGGCTTGGACCAGTACTTC. Translating it yields CASSLQGLDQYF.

The gene calls are TRBV29-1 and TRBJ2-5; D perhaps matches TRBD1 (5 bases). The better agreement between TRBJ2-7 and the DNA end casts doubt on the J call. CDR1 is SQVTM and CDR2 is ANQGSEA in the germline V gene. The CDR3 consists of 14 residues. Here the CDR3 DNA reads TGCAGCGTTGGAAGGGGCGCGGCGGCCTACGAGCAGTACTTC. Translating gives CSVGRGAAAYEQYF.